Below are 16 T cell receptor beta chains sequenced from a single sample in a study of blood T cell repertoires in COVID-19. Produced via immunoSEQ multiplex PCR; TCRdb's table is partial and in-frame only. This table has roughly 250,000 clones, approximately 82% appearing once. Sequenced input: peripheral blood. The receptors shown here come from a woman at least 80 years old with acute or convalescent COVID-19.

Concerning this clone itself: A read error may account for a junction end that differs from germline. In DNA, the CDR3 is TGTGCCAGCAGCGGGGAGGAATTCTCCAACGAGCAGTACTTC. Its translation is CASSGEEFSNEQYF. The chain joins TRBV9 to TRBJ2-7; D may be TRBD2 (6 bases). The CDR3 extends over 14 amino acids. From germline, CDR1 is SGDLS and CDR2 YYNGEE.

The chain combines TRBV6-2 or TRBV6-3 with TRBJ2-3; 13 nucleotides agree with TRBD2. This CDR3 has 17 residues. V shed 5 bases, J shed 10 bases, and the junction held 15 bases outside the gene matches. Germline V gives CDR1 MNHEY, CDR2 SVGEGT. CDR3 DNA sequence: TGTGCCAGCAGTACCCAGACTAGCGGGAGGCATGGGGGATCGCAGTATTTT. Amino acid sequence: CASSTQTSGRHGGSQYF.

Comment on this clone: Different DNA sequences within this sample yield the same CDR3. The chain combines TRBV7-3 with TRBJ2-1; 11 bases fit TRBD2. Germline lookup yields CDR1 SGHTA and CDR2 FQGTGA. With V trimmed by 2 bases and J by 3 bases, 3 bases remained unmatched. CDR3 length: 16 residues. The CDR3 sequence is CASSLSGTSGYNEQFF. The DNA for the CDR3 is TGTGCCAGCAGCTTATCCGGGACTAGCGGCTACAATGAGCAGTTCTTC.

This CDR3 reads CASSVGGDYGYTF. The DNA of the CDR3 is TGTGCCAGCAGTGTAGGGGGAGACTATGGCTACACCTTC. The rearrangement joins TRBV28 to TRBJ1-2; a weak D match, TRBD1 (6 bases). The CDR3 sequence is 13 residues long. Per the germline V gene, CDR1 is MDHEN and CDR2 is SYDVKM. The V and J ends lost 5 bases and 3 bases respectively, with 10 bases between them.

The chain links TRBV19 to TRBJ1-5, with TRBD1 matching 7 bases. Germline V lookup: CDR1 LNHDA, CDR2 SQIVND (reference sequence). This CDR3 spans 14 amino acids. Trimming at V came to 7 bases and at J to 0 bases, leaving 3 bases not matched to a gene. This CDR3 is CASKGDSSNQPQHF. The CDR3 DNA sequence: TGTGCCAGTAAAGGGGACAGTAGCAATCAGCCCCAGCATTTT. Combining the CDR3 with reference TRBV19 and TRBJ1-5 gives the whole variable domain DGGITQSPKYLFRKEGQNVTLSCEQNLNHDAMYWYRQDPGQGLRLIYYSQIVNDFQKGDIAEGYSVSREKKESFPLTVTSAQKNPTAFYLCASKGDSSNQPQHFGDGTRLSIL.

V gene TRBV3-1 (or the pseudogene TRBV3-2) combines with J gene TRBJ1-2, with 9 bases identical to TRBD1. Unmatched junction bases numbered 4, after V lost 1 base and J lost 10 bases. This CDR3 region has 13 residues. Looked up from germline, CDR1 is LGHDT and CDR2 is YNNKEL (reference sequence). The CDR3: CASSQAGTGSYTF. The DNA of the CDR3 is TGTGCCAGCAGCCAAGCCGGGACAGGGTCCTACACCTTC.

The gene calls are TRBV5-5 and TRBJ2-3, with D unclear. This CDR3 region has 14 residues. Per germline, CDR1 SGHKS and CDR2 YYEKEE (reference sequence). Deletions cut 0 bases from V and 1 base from J, with 6 bases between. CDR3 bases: TGTGCCAGCAGCTTGGAACTGGGCACAGATACGCAGTATTTT. Translating it yields CASSLELGTDTQYF.

This chain uses TRBV28 with TRBJ1-2; 9 bases are shared with TRBD1. The V gene end was trimmed by 5 bases and the J gene end by 3 bases; junction bases not matched to a gene: 4. Germline values: CDR1 MDHEN, CDR2 SYDVKM. The CDR3 runs 14 residues. CDR3: CASSGTGGYYGYTF. Here the CDR3 DNA reads TGTGCCAGCAGTGGCACAGGGGGCTACTATGGCTACACCTTC.

Notes on this clone: One end of the junction is discordant with germline, which a read error may explain. V gene TRBV7-7 combines with J gene TRBJ2-7, with TRBD2 matching over 7 bases. The CDR3 spans 15 residues. Germline V gene lookup returns CDR1 SSHAT and CDR2 FNYEAQ (reference sequence). The CDR3 DNA follows: TGTGCTAGCAGCCCCCTAGCGGAAAGCTCCTACGAGCAGTACTTC. This sequence encodes CASSPLAESSYEQYF.

The chain is built from TRBV11-2 and TRBJ2-7, with 10 bases fitting TRBD2. The germline V gene encodes CDR1 SGHAT and CDR2 FQNNGV. CDR3 length: 15 residues. After removal of 1 base from V and 2 bases from J, the junction contained 2 bases not matched to a gene. The CDR3 spells CASSLGTSGTYEQYF. Written as DNA, the CDR3 is TGTGCCAGCAGCTTAGGAACTAGCGGGACCTACGAGCAGTACTTC.

The chain is built from TRBV7-2 and TRBJ1-1; D gene ambiguous. The V end lost 4 bases, the J end lost 4 bases, and 10 bases lay between the germline ends. Germline lookup yields CDR1 SGHTA and CDR2 FQGNSA. This CDR3 has 13 amino acids. CDR3 amino acids: CASSSSSVTEAFF. CDR3 coding DNA: TGTGCCAGCAGCTCGAGTTCTGTCACTGAAGCTTTCTTT.

The rearrangement links TRBV19 to TRBJ2-2, with D tentatively TRBD2 (6 bases). The CDR3 contains 15 residues. The V gene lost 4 bases and the J gene lost 3 bases, with 12 bases spanning the gap. Germline V gene data show CDR1 as LNHDA and CDR2 as SQIVND (reference sequence). Here the CDR3 DNA reads TGTGCCAGTAGTAGCGGGGCAGGCGACACCGGGGAGCTGTTTTTT. Protein sequence: CASSSGAGDTGELFF.

The rearrangement uses TRBV18 and TRBJ2-7, with TRBD1 identical over 9 bases. This CDR3 comprises 12 residues. Germline CDR1 is KGHSH and CDR2 is LQKENI. V trimming: 2 bases; J trimming: 7 bases; junction bases outside the gene matches: 0. CDR3 residues: CASSPGQGEQYF. CDR3 nucleotide sequence: TGTGCCAGCTCACCAGGACAGGGGGAGCAGTACTTC. Variable domain in full (rest from reference TRBV18 and TRBJ2-7): NAGVMQNPRHLVRRRGQEARLRCSPMKGHSHVYWYRQLPEEGLKFMVYLQKENIIDESGMPKERFSAEFPKEGPSILRIQQVVRGDSAAYFCASSPGQGEQYFGPGTRLTVT.

The chain carries TRBV6-5 and TRBJ2-2, with a weak D call TRBD2 (7 bases). V was trimmed by 6 bases and J by 5 bases, leaving 13 bases between them. The germline CDR1 and CDR2 sequences are MNHEY and SVGAGI. This CDR3 region has 14 residues. Written as DNA, the CDR3 is TGTGCCAGCAGGGAGGGGGAGGGAACCGGGGAGCTGTTTTTT. Translation gives CASREGEGTGELFF.

This clone was recorded once. CDR3 amino acids: CASRNIRSSGNTIYF. CDR3 DNA: TGTGCCAGCAGAAACATTAGGAGCTCTGGAAACACCATATATTTT. V gene TRBV6-5 combines with J gene TRBJ1-3; D gene uncertain. Between the trimmed V and J ends, which lost 6 bases and 0 bases, there was a span of 12 bases. CDR1 is MNHEY and CDR2 is SVGAGI in the germline V gene. CDR3 length: 15 residues.

This clone was counted a few times. The chain recombines TRBV5-6 with TRBJ1-1, with a tentative D call TRBD1 (6 bases). The germline gives CDR1 SGHDT, CDR2 YYEEEE. V lost 2 bases and J 11 bases, leaving 19 bases between the germline ends. CDR3 length equals 14 residues. The CDR3 DNA reads as TGTGCCAGCAGCTTTTGGACGGGACAAAAGGAGGCTTTCTTT. Encoded protein: CASSFWTGQKEAFF.